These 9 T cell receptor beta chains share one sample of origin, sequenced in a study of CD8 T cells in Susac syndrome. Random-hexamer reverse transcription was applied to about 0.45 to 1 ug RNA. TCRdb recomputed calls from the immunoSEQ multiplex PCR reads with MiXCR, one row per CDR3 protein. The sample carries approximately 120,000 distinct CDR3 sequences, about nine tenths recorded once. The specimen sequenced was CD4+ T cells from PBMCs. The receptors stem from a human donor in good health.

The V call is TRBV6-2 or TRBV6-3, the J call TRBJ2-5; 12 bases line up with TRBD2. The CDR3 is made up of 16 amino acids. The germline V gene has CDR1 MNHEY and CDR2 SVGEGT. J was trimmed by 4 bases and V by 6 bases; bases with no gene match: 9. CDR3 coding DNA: TGTGCCAGCAGGACTCGACTAGCGGGGGCCTCAGAGACCCAGTACTTC. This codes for CASRTRLAGASETQYF.

CDR3 coding DNA: TGTGCCAGCAGCTCCCCTTCGCCCTGGGGACAGGGGGCGCAAGAGCAGTACTTC. Its protein is CASSSPSPWGQGAQEQYF. This chain links TRBV7-2 with TRBJ2-7; 12 nucleotides match TRBD1. Germline loops: CDR1 SGHTA, CDR2 FQGNSA. V shed 4 bases, J shed 7 bases, and the junction held 17 bases outside the gene matches. The CDR3 loop spans 18 amino acids.

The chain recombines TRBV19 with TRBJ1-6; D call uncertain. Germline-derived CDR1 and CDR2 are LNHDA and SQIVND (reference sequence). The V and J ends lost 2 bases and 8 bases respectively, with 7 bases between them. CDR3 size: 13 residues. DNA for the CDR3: TGTGCCAGTAGTATAAATTTGGATTCACCCCTCCACTTT. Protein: CASSINLDSPLHF.

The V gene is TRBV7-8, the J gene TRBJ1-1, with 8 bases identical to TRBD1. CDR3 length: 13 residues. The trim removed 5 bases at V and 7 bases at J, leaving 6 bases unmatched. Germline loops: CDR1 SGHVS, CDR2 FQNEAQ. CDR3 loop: CASSIDRGFEAFF. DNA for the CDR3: TGTGCCAGCAGCATAGACAGGGGATTTGAAGCTTTCTTT.

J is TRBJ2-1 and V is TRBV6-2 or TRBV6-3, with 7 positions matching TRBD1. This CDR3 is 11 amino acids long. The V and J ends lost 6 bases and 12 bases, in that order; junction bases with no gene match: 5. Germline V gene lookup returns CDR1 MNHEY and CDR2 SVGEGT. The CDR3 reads CASRGPGGQFF. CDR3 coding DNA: TGTGCCAGCAGGGGCCCAGGGGGGCAGTTCTTC.

CDR3 residues: CASSQLQETQYF. CDR3 DNA sequence: TGTGCCAGCAGCCAACTCCAAGAGACCCAGTACTTC. The chain combines TRBV3-1 with TRBJ2-5; no clear D gene. With 2 bases removed from V and 1 base from J, the gap between germline ends came to 2 bases. Germline CDR1 LGHDT, CDR2 YNNKEL (reference sequence). This CDR3 region has 12 residues.

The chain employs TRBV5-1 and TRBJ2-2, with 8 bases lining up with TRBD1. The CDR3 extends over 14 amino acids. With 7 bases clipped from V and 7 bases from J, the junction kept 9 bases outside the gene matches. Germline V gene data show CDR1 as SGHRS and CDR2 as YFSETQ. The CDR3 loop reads CASGQTGERGELFF. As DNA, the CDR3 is TGCGCCAGCGGGCAGACAGGGGAGCGCGGGGAGCTGTTTTTT.

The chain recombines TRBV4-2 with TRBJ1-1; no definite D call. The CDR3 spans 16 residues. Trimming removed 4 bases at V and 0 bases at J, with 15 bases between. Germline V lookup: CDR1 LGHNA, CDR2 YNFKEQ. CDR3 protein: CASSPRSTDMNTEAFF. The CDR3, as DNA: TGTGCCAGCAGCCCGAGATCAACAGATATGAACACTGAAGCTTTCTTT.

The DNA for the CDR3 is TGTGCCAGCAGCGTAGGGCAGGCGAGCTCCTACAATGAGCAGTTCTTC. It encodes CASSVGQASSYNEQFF. The chain recombines TRBV9 with TRBJ2-1, with unresolved D. In germline, CDR1 is SGDLS, CDR2 YYNGEE. Trimming stripped 0 bases from V and 0 bases from J, with 10 bases between. The CDR3 is 16 amino acids.